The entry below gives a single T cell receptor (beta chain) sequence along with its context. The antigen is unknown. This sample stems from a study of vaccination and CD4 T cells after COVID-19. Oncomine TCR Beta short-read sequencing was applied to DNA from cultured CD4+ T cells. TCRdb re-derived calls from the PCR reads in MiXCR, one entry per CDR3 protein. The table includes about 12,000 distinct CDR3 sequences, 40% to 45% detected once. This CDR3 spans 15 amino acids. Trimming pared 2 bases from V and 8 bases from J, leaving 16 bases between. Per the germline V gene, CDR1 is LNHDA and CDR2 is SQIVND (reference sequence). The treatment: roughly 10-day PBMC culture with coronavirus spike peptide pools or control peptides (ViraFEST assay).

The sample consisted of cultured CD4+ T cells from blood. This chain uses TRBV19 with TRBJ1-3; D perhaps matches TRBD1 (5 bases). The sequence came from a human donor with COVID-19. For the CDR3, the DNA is TGTGCCAGTAGTATACGGAGGGGCGTTCGAGACACCATATATTTT. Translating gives CASSIRRGVRDTIYF.